This T cell receptor (beta chain) was identified during a study of regulatory T cells in long-lasting Graves disease. TCR beta libraries were built with iRepertoire HTBI primers and Arm-PCR of CDR3 regions. TCRdb re-called the multiplex PCR reads through MiXCR, storing one row per CDR3 protein. This table has hundreds of thousands of distinct CDR3 sequences, roughly 15% appearing once. There are many counts of this clonotype. No antigen is known for it. Study-wide results and limits: There were preferences for TRBV28, TRBJ1-2 and TRBJ2-5 in persistent disease.

As to time point: newly diagnosed GD, antithyroid drugs for less than 3 months. RNA isolated from PBMCs was used to make the TCR library. EDTA tubes received approximately 10 milliliters of collected peripheral blood. The CDR3 is made up of 13 amino acids. The ends were cut back, 2 bases at V and 5 bases at J, with 6 bases in the middle. Germline V gene sequence: CDR1 SEHNR, CDR2 FQNEAQ (reference sequence). A further study also used this sample, focusing on T cells in Graves' hyperthyroidism and ophthalmopathy.

The sequence came from a woman aged 30 to 39 with Graves disease. The material was peripheral blood mononuclear cells (PBMCs), obtained at new diagnosis, from a patient treated with antithyroid drugs. The chain carries TRBV7-9 and TRBJ2-2; a possible D gene is TRBD1 (6 bases). CDR3 sequence: CASSLQGTGELFF. The DNA for the CDR3 is TGTGCCAGCAGCTTACAGGGGACCGGGGAGCTGTTTTTT.